This section outlines one T cell receptor (beta chain) sequence together with its context. Antigen: not known. Regarding donors, all were healthy bone marrow donors. The sample belongs to a study of cytomegalovirus exposure and HLA in healthy donors. Broader study findings: Some V segments, TRBV6-2 and TRBV6-3 among them, were indistinguishable and were therefore excluded. Cytomegalovirus-associated status was assigned to some 160 TCR beta chains.

The CDR3 extends over 14 amino acids. Germline V CDR1 and CDR2: ENHRY, SYGVKD. Trimming left V 3 bases short and J 2 bases short, with 10 bases between. The PCR made use of 60 Vbeta and 13 Jbeta primers. Clones were read by immunoSEQ multiplex PCR, and TCRdb kept only the in-frame ones, dropping some. This sample's table has 130,000 or so clones. V is TRBV10-3 and J is TRBJ1-2; no reliable D call. This clonotype originated in a woman in her 40s in good health and CMV-seronegative. Material for sequencing was PBMCs. The CDR3: CAISDSDKNYGYTF. CDR3 bases: TGTGCCATCAGTGACTCTGACAAGAACTATGGCTACACCTTC.